These 6 T cell receptor beta chains originate from one sample sequenced in a study of blood T cells in healthy people across ages. It was with a sample-barcoded 5' primer and a J-beta primer mix that a second PCR of roughly 7 to 12 cycles was run. A single record per CDR3 protein comes from TCRdb applying MiXCR to the 5' RACE reads. The sample records roughly 800,000 distinct CDR3 sequences, 35% to 40% being singletons. Sequenced material: blood. The receptors derive from a man between 18 and 29 years old in good health.

This clonotype was seen only a few times. The rearrangement links TRBV12-3 or TRBV12-4 to TRBJ1-6, with a tentative D call TRBD1 (5 bases). The CDR3 sequence is 15 residues long. The germline V and J ends were trimmed by 3 bases and 6 bases, with 12 bases remaining between them. DNA of the CDR3: TGTGCCAGCAGTTTTCCTCCGGACACTAATTCACCCCTCCACTTT. Amino acid sequence: CASSFPPDTNSPLHF.

This clonotype was counted only a few times. The J gene is TRBJ1-4, the V gene TRBV20-1; no clear D gene. Trimming took off 3 bases at V and 7 bases at J, with 12 bases between the two ends. The CDR3 length is 13 residues. From germline, CDR1 is DFQATT and CDR2 SNEGSKA (reference sequence). The CDR3 here is CSASYPASEKLFF. The DNA of the CDR3 is TGCAGTGCTAGTTATCCGGCGAGTGAAAAACTGTTTTTT.

This chain joins TRBV6-1 and TRBJ2-3; 12 bases are a match to TRBD2. J gave up 5 bases and V 6 bases, and 15 bases lay outside the gene matches. Germline V CDR1 and CDR2: MNHNS, SASEGT. The CDR3 totals 18 residues. Here the CDR3 reads CASRTARASGGVQDTQYF. The CDR3 DNA sequence: TGTGCCAGCAGAACGGCGAGGGCTAGCGGGGGGGTACAAGATACGCAGTATTTT.

V usage is TRBV7-2 and J usage is TRBJ2-3; TRBD2 aligns across 16 bases. The CDR3 loop spans 17 amino acids. Per germline, CDR1 SGHTA and CDR2 FQGNSA. V lost 7 bases, J lost 4 bases, and 8 bases stayed unmatched. CDR3 nucleotide sequence: TGTGCCAGCAACCAGGGACTAGCGGGAGGGGGGTCAGATACGCAGTATTTT. Its translation: CASNQGLAGGGSDTQYF.

The chain uses TRBV5-1 and TRBJ2-3, with D uncertain. The V end was cut by 5 bases, the J end by 0 bases, with 7 bases between. CDR3 size: 13 residues. Germline values: CDR1 SGHRS, CDR2 YFSETQ. The CDR3 loop is CASRPDSTDTQYF. DNA for the CDR3: TGCGCCAGCAGACCTGACAGCACAGATACGCAGTATTTT.

In this sample, this clonotype turned up a few times. The junction shows a germline mismatch at one end, possibly a read error. The chain is built from TRBV29-1 and TRBJ2-5; the D is unclear. Germline CDR1 and CDR2: SQVTM and ANQGSEA. The CDR3 has 13 amino acids. For the CDR3, the DNA is TGCAGCGTTGTTAGCAACTTCCAAGGGACCCAGTACTTC. Encoded protein: CSVVSNFQGTQYF.